This T cell receptor (beta chain) was captured in a study of blood T cell repertoires in COVID-19. The overall study: Acute and convalescent COVID-19 specimens originated in the United States, Italy and Spain. The analysed material was cDNA or gDNA that came from T cells, B-cell-depleted T cells, or PBMCs.

Original data processing: Reference gene primer amplification in the assay estimated nucleated cell counts. This table comes from immunoSEQ multiplex PCR, and its TCRdb copy is limited to in-frame clones, with some not included. The V and J calls and the clone size are those of that table, but D and trimming were determined from the DNA. The data show 200,000 to 250,000 clones, 84% seen once. Recovery meant two consecutive negative NP/OP PCR tests, professional clearance, or resolved symptoms. The TCR sequence derives from a man aged 60 to 75 who had recovered from COVID-19. Sequencing was performed on PBMCs or T cells enriched from blood (not recorded which).

The CDR3 loop reads CASSYLIGGGEQYF. The DNA of the CDR3 is TGTGCCAGCAGTTATTTGATTGGGGGCGGCGAGCAGTACTTC. This chain uses TRBV2 with TRBJ2-7, with D possibly being TRBD1 (6 bases). V was trimmed by 5 bases and J by 6 bases, leaving 17 bases between them. Germline CDR1 and CDR2: SNHLY and FYNNEI. The CDR3 totals 14 residues.